Listed below are T cell receptor beta chains from one sample, sequenced in a study of T cells in Graves' hyperthyroidism and ophthalmopathy. TCRdb fed the multiplex PCR reads into MiXCR, producing one record per CDR3 protein. This sample carries 300,000 to 450,000 distinct CDR3 sequences, about a sixth of them seen once, and the ten largest clones take 30% to 35%. Sequencing used blood. Receptor source: a woman younger than 45 with Graves' hyperthyroidism that later progressed to Graves' ophthalmopathy. CDR3s include the opening cysteine and the closing phenylalanine or tryptophan. A D gene is named only where the DNA matches it firmly. Not every row has a clone size; where given, it reads once, few, many or a size class.

v_gene	d_gene	j_gene	abundance	CDR3aa	CDR3nt
TRBV28	.	TRBJ2-7	.	CASSGLGANTYEQYF	TGTGCCAGCAGTGGCTTGGGGGCAAATACCTACGAGCAGTACTTC
TRBV7-2	.	TRBJ2-5	many	CASSLWGKETQYF	TGTGCCAGCAGCTTATGGGGGAAAGAGACCCAGTACTTC
TRBV5-1	.	TRBJ2-5	.	CASQGTQETQYF	TGCGCCAGTCAGGGCACCCAAGAGACCCAGTACTTC
TRBV12-3/TRBV12-4	.	TRBJ1-1	.	CASSDRFLEAAFF	TGTGCCAGCAGTGACCGTTTCTTAGAGGCAGCTTTCTTT
TRBV5-6	.	TRBJ2-7	few	CASRVSGYGSYEQYF	TGTGCCAGCAGAGTTTCAGGGTATGGCTCCTACGAGCAGTACTTC
TRBV19	TRBD1	TRBJ2-2	many	CASRGTGIFGELFF	TGTGCCAGTAGGGGGACAGGGATTTTCGGGGAGCTGTTTTTT
TRBV6-1	.	TRBJ2-1	many	CASSLGTSYNEQFF	TGTGCCAGCAGTTTAGGGACTTCTTACAATGAGCAGTTCTTC
TRBV7-6	TRBD1	TRBJ1-6	once	CASSYRQGDNSPLHF	TGTGCCAGCAGTTATCGACAGGGGGATAATTCACCCCTCCACTTT
TRBV28	TRBD1	TRBJ2-7	few	CASSLRPYIRDRAYEQYF	TGTGCCAGCAGCCTTAGGCCCTACATCCGGGACAGGGCCTACGAGCAGTACTTC
TRBV20-1	.	TRBJ2-7	many	CSARSYEQYF	TGCAGTGCTAGAAGCTACGAGCAGTACTTC
TRBV6-1	.	TRBJ2-5	many	CATKGGTVSTQETQYF	TGTGCCACTAAGGGGGGGACAGTTTCGACCCAAGAGACCCAGTACTTC
TRBV5-1	TRBD1	TRBJ1-1	many	CASSTDRGGTREAFF	TGCGCCAGCAGCACGGACAGGGGTGGGACTAGAGAAGCTTTCTTT
TRBV12-3/TRBV12-4	TRBD2	TRBJ2-3	many	CASSGGSGRATDTQYF	TGTGCCAGCAGTGGGGGAAGCGGGAGGGCCACAGATACGCAGTATTTT
TRBV7-9	TRBD2	TRBJ2-5	.	CASSVMGLAGETQYF	TGTGCCAGCAGCGTTATGGGACTAGCGGGGGAGACCCAGTACTTC
TRBV12-3/TRBV12-4	.	TRBJ2-7	many	CASSRAGVSYEQYF	TGTGCCAGCAGTCGCGCAGGGGTCTCCTACGAGCAGTACTTC
TRBV2	.	TRBJ2-3	.	CASSTGGGVGRTDTQYF	TGTGCCAGCAGTACCGGCGGCGGGGTGGGGCGGACAGATACGCAGTATTTT
TRBV19	.	TRBJ1-5	few	CASSTKPYYSNQPQHF	TGTGCCAGTAGTACAAAACCATATTATAGCAATCAGCCCCAGCATTTT